This T cell receptor beta chain was retrieved from a study of PD-1 blockade in classical Hodgkin lymphoma. In the study overall: Patients received nivolumab 3 mg/kg intravenously every 2 weeks.

The CDR3 loop spans 15 amino acids. The ends were cut back, 5 bases at V and 2 bases at J, with 12 bases in the middle. Germline loops: CDR1 SGHTA, CDR2 FQGNSA. Study-wide results and limits: Diversity similar to that of newly diagnosed patients was seen at baseline in complete responders. Researchers reported that CD4+ TCR diversity, though not CD8+, rose significantly by C4D1.

TCRdb's table, derived via immunoSEQ multiplex PCR, lists solely in-frame clones and lacks some. The sample includes around 5,000 clones, 63% of them seen just once. On this clone itself: Its antigen is not identified.

Relapse after autologous stem cell transplantation occurred in every patient, and brentuximab vedotin exposure varied. Classification of best responses gave complete response, partial response or progressive disease. Material: peripheral blood mononuclear cells (PBMCs), obtained at baseline. The V and J genes are TRBV7-2 and TRBJ2-2; D gene uncertain. The clonotype comes from a human donor with classical Hodgkin lymphoma. The CDR3 loop reads CASSALKSNTGELFF. CDR3 sequence (DNA): TGTGCCAGCAGCGCCCTCAAAAGTAACACCGGGGAGCTGTTTTTT.